This T cell receptor (beta chain) was obtained from a study of cytomegalovirus exposure and HLA in healthy donors. Study findings and constraints: What a later analysis reportedly showed was that an Asian-associated ancestry cluster had fewer N-insertions than the approximately 670-donor mean. Testing in vitro showed a few CMV-associated chains specific for CMV antigens.

Germline CDR1 MGHRA, CDR2 YSYEKL. V gave up 0 bases and J gave up 1 base, with 9 bases separating them. This CDR3 comprises 15 residues. About this clone itself: The antigen remains unidentified.

13 Jbeta primers and 60 Vbeta primers were used for the PCR. Here immunoSEQ multiplex PCR was the method, and the copy in TCRdb shows in-frame clones only, minus some. The sample lists 100,000 to 150,000 clones; about 80% were seen once. The V call is TRBV4-1, the J call TRBJ1-1; D not certain. Sample: PBMCs. The sequence was obtained from a young man in good health and CMV-seronegative. DNA of the CDR3: TGCGCCAGCAGCCAAGATCCTGGCGGGAACACTGAAGCTTTCTTT. Amino acids: CASSQDPGGNTEAFF.